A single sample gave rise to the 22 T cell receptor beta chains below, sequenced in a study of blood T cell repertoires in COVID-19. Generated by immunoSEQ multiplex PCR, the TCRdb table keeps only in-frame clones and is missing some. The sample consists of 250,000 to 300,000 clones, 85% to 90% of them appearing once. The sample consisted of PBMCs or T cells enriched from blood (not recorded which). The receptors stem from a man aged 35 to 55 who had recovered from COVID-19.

The CDR3 DNA sequence: TGTGCCAGCAGCGTAGCTTTTAGCGGGGGCTACAATGAGCAGTTCTTC. Its translation: CASSVAFSGGYNEQFF. The chain recombines TRBV9 with TRBJ2-1; 9 positions agree with TRBD2. Germline trimming cut 0 bases from V and 3 bases from J; bases unmatched to any gene: 4. This CDR3 is 16 amino acids long. Looked up from germline, CDR1 is SGDLS and CDR2 is YYNGEE.

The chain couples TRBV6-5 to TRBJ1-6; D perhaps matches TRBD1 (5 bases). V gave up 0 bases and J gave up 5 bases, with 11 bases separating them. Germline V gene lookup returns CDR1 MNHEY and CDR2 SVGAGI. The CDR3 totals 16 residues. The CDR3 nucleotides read TGTGCCAGCAGTTACTCGAGTAACAGGAATAATTCACCCCTCCACTTT. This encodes CASSYSSNRNNSPLHF.

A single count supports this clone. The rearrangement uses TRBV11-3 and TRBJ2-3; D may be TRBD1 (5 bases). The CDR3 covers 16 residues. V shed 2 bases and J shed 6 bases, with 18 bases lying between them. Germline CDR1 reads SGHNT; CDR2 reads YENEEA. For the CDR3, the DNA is TGTGCCAGCAGCTTATATGGGGCCCAGGGTATGGATACGCAGTATTTT. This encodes CASSLYGAQGMDTQYF.

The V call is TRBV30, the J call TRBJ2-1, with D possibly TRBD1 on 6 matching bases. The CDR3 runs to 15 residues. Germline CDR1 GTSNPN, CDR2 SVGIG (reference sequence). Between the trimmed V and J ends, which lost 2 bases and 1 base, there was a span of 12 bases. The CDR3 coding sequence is TGTGCCTGGAGTAAATATAGGGGGTCCTACAATGAGCAGTTCTTC. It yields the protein CAWSKYRGSYNEQFF.

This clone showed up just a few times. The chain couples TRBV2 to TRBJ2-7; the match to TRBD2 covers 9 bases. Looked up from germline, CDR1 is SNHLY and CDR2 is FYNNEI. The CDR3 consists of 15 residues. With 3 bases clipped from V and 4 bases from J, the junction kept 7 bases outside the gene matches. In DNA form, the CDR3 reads TGTGCCAGCAGTGATCTCTCTAGCGGGGATTACGAGCAGTACTTC. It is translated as CASSDLSSGDYEQYF.

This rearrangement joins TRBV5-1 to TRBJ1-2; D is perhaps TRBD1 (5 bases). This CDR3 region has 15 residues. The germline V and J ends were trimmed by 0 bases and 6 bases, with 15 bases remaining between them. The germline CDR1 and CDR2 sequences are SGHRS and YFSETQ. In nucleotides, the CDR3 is TGCGCCAGCAGCTTGGGCGAAGGCAGGGAAGATGGCTACACCTTC. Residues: CASSLGEGREDGYTF.

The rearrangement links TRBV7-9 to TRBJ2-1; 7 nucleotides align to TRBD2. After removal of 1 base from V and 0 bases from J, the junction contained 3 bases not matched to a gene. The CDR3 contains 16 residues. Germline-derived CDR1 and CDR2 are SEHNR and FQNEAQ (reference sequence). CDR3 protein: CASSLDRGSSYNEQFF. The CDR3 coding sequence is TGTGCCAGCAGCTTAGATCGCGGGAGCTCCTACAATGAGCAGTTCTTC.

Here the CDR3 reads CASSIADSGANVLTF. DNA of the CDR3: TGTGCCAGTAGTATAGCAGACTCTGGGGCCAACGTCCTGACTTTC. The chain couples TRBV19 to TRBJ2-6; D is undetermined. The V gene lost 1 base and the J gene lost 0 bases, with 4 bases spanning the gap. Germline CDR1 is LNHDA and CDR2 is SQIVND (reference sequence). This CDR3 spans 15 amino acids.

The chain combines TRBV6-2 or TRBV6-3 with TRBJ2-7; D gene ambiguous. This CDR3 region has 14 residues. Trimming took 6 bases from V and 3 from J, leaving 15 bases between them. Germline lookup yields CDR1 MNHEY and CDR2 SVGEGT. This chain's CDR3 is CASSRTVLYYEQYF. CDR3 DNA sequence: TGTGCCAGCAGCCGCACGGTCCTTTACTACGAGCAGTACTTC.

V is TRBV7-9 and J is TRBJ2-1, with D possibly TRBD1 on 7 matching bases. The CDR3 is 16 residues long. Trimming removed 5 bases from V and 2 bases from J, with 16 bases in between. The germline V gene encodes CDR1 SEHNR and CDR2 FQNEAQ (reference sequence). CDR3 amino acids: CASSTPDREAYNEQFF. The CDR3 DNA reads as TGTGCCAGCAGCACTCCTGACAGGGAGGCCTACAATGAGCAGTTCTTC.

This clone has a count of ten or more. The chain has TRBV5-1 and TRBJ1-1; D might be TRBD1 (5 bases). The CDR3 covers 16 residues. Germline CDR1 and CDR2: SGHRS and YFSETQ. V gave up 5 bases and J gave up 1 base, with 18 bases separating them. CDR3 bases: TGCGCCAGCAGTATCCGGCCAGGAGGGACGAACACTGAAGCTTTCTTT. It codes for CASSIRPGGTNTEAFF.

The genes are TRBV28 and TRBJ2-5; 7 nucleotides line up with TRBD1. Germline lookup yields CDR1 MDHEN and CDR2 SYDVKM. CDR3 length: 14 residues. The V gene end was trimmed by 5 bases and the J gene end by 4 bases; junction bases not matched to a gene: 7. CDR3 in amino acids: CASSKGGQIETQYF. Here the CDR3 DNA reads TGTGCCAGCAGTAAAGGGGGACAGATAGAGACCCAGTACTTC.

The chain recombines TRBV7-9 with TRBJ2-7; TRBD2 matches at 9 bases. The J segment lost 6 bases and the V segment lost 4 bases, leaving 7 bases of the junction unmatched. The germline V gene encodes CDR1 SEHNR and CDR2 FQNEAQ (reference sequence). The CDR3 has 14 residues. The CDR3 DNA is TGTGCCAGCAGCTCCGGGACTAGCTGGTCCGAGCAGTACTTC. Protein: CASSSGTSWSEQYF.

CDR3 loop: CASSYPGTLGGTEAFF. CDR3 DNA: TGTGCCAGCAGTTACCCAGGGACGTTGGGGGGCACTGAAGCTTTCTTT. V is TRBV6-5 and J is TRBJ1-1, with a possible D match to TRBD1 (5 bases). CDR1 is MNHEY and CDR2 is SVGAGI in the germline V gene. The V gene lost 2 bases and the J gene lost 4 bases, with 17 bases spanning the gap. This CDR3 has 16 amino acids.

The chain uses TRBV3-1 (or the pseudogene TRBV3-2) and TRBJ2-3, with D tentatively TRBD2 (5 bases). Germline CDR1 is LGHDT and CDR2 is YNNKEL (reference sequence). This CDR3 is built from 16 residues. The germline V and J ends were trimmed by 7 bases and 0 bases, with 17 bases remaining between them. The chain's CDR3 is CASTDNLGISTDTQYF. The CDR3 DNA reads TGTGCCAGCACTGACAATCTCGGGATAAGCACAGATACGCAGTATTTT.

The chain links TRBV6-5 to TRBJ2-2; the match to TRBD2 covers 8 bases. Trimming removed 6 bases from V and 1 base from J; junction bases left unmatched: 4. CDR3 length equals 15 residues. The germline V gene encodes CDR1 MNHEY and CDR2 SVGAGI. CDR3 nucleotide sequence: TGTGCCAGCAGGTTTCTAGCGGGGAACACCGGGGAGCTGTTTTTT. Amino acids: CASRFLAGNTGELFF.

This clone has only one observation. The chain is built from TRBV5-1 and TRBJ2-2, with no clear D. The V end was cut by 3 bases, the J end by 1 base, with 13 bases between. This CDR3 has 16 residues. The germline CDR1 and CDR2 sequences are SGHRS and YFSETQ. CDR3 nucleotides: TGCGCCAGCAGCTCCCAGACGACGGGGAACACCGGGGAGCTGTTTTTT. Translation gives CASSSQTTGNTGELFF. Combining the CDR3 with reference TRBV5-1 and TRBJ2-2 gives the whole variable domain KAGVTQTPRYLIKTRGQQVTLSCSPISGHRSVSWYQQTPGQGLQFLFEYFSETQRNKGNFPGRFSGRQFSNSRSEMNVSTLELGDSALYLCASSSQTTGNTGELFFGEGSRLTVL.

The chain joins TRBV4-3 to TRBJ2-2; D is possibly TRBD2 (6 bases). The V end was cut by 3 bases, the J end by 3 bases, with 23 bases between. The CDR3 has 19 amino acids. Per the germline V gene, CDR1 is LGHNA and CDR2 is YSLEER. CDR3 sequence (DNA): TGCGCCAGCAGCCATGACAGCAGGGAGCCGGGACTCGACACCGGGGAGCTGTTTTTT. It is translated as CASSHDSREPGLDTGELFF.

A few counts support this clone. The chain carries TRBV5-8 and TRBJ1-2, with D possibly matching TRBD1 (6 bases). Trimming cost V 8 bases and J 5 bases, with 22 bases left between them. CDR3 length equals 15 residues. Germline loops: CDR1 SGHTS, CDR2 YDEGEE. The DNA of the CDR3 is TGTGCCAGTCGGTCTTCGGGTCAGGGGAGATATGGCTACACCTTC. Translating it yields CASRSSGQGRYGYTF.

CDR3 coding DNA: TGTGCCAGCAGCGACAGGGCAAACACTGAAGCTTTCTTT. Protein: CASSDRANTEAFF. V usage is TRBV7-2 and J usage is TRBJ1-1, with 7 bases lining up with TRBD1. Per the germline V gene, CDR1 is SGHTA and CDR2 is FQGNSA. V lost 5 bases and J lost 2; bases outside the gene matches: 2. The CDR3 loop spans 13 amino acids.

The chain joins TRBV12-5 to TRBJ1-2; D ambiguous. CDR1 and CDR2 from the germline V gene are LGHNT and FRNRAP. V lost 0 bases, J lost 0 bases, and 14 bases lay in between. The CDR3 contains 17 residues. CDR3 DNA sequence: TGTGCTAGTGGTTTGGTGAAAGGTGGAGGGACTAACTATGGCTACACCTTC. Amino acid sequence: CASGLVKGGGTNYGYTF.

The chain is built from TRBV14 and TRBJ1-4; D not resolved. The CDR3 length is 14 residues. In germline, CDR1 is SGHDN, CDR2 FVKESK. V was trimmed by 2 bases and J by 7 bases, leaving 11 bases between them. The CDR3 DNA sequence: TGTGCCAGCAGCCAACTTCGAGCGGGTGAAAAACTGTTTTTT. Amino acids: CASSQLRAGEKLFF.